This T cell receptor beta chain was sequenced during a study of cytomegalovirus exposure and HLA in healthy donors (dated by TCRdb to 2015 to 2018). With respect to the entire study: According to an earlier analysis of around 600 of the donors, some 180 million T cells yielded 90 million to 140 million unique TCR beta sequences and more than 250 Gb of sequence data. Roughly 290 gigabases of sequencing data and about 92 million unique TCR sequences made up an early release that covered several hundred HLA-typed donors. The study used immunosequencing to profile the T cell repertoires of approximately 650 subjects and linked those repertoires to cytomegalovirus serostatus. Every discovery cohort repertoire had been produced on one sequencing platform. Rather than using new phenotypic data, the later analysis identified candidate immune exposures from TCR beta sequences and from how often those sequences occurred across donors. To decide whether each TCR beta V gene segment behaved as functional or pseudogenic, an earlier analysis of several hundred of the donors relied on high-throughput TCR beta sequencing. Because of strong linkage in the cohort, roughly five DR-DQ haplotypes were treated as single units for association and clustering. Donor age, sex, ethnicity and CMV serostatus were collected together with the repertoire data. To predict cytomegalovirus infection status, the study combined high-throughput TCR immunosequencing, statistical association of individual TCRs with disease status, and machine learning. In addition to the first cohort of approximately 650 subjects, a separate validation cohort of some 120 different subjects was used. To study patterns of TCR occurrence, a later analysis re-analyzed previously published TCR beta repertoires from 550 to 800 donors and added high-resolution HLA genotyping. Among the roughly 400 genotyped donors, more than 70% belonged to the genetic ancestry cluster associated with self-reported Caucasian donors. On average, 235,054 unique TCR beta nucleotide sequences were sequenced per donor among roughly 430 genotyped donors of the cohort, with 15% to 20% of those sequences being non-productive. Both class I and class II loci were covered by HLA typing, at four-digit resolution. In a later genetic analysis, genome-wide SNP genotypes for 398 of the 666 donors were used, and that subset was treated as a discovery cohort. The study aimed to test whether cataloging public T cell receptors could reveal signatures of past pathogen exposure. Typing coverage differed by locus: A, B, C, DRB1 and DQB1 were typed in roughly 620-640 donors, DQA1 in approximately 520, DPA1 in 600 to 610, and DPB1 in approximately 450.

Trimming costs V 0 bases and J 7 bases, and their ends lie 14 bases apart. The cysteine opens and the phenylalanine closes a CDR3 of 15 amino acids. Left in the record is the CDR3 DNA by itself, 45 bases read in frame from the first base. CDR1 and CDR2, looked up from the germline V gene, are SGDLS and YYNGEE. The cohort was made up of roughly 670 healthy bone marrow donors. Cohort members were all nominally healthy when sampled, although unrecorded immune exposures were likely present. The donor was CMV seropositive and was included in the group of approximately 300 seropositive cohort members. Every donor gave a peripheral blood sample, and the peripheral blood mononuclear cells from that sample were used for TCR beta sequencing. Genomic DNA was extracted from the blood cell samples with the Qiagen DNeasy Blood Extraction Kit. General conclusions and limits of the study: A later analysis found that HLA-associated TCR beta chains were more clonally expanded and had lower generation probabilities than equally common non-associated chains. The study gave a list of roughly 150 TCR beta chains associated with cytomegalovirus. In vitro tests confirmed that three of the cytomegalovirus-associated TCR beta chains recognize cytomegalovirus antigens. A further reported finding was that TCR beta sequences accurately predicted the HLA-A and HLA-B alleles for most subjects in the first cohort. Sequencing depth was assumed to be roughly uniform across donors in the presence/absence analyses, though that assumption may not hold. Some 16 rarely observed V segments, including chromosome 9 orphons, were excluded from the earlier analysis of about 500 of the donors because counts were too low. Linkage disequilibrium might explain the correlated functional status among segregating V segments, but an unknown experimental factor could not be ruled out. Because the 87-base-pair reads could not distinguish some IMGT-functional V segments, including TRBV6-2 and TRBV6-3, those segments were excluded. In a later analysis, the rate of TCR association differed among HLA loci, with DRB1 alleles having the most associated TCRs and HLA-C alleles having the fewest. In a later analysis, several top co-occurrence clusters were reported to appear linked to parvovirus B19, influenza, CMV and Epstein-Barr virus. Most TCR sequences were seen in very few donors, while some public TCRs were found in many individuals. In this cohort, only TCR beta chains were sequenced, and detectable features were limited by the absence of alpha or paired-chain data. Strong co-occurrence of HLA alleles, especially DR and DQ, made assigning TCR associations to individual alleles difficult. Because HLA typing was unavailable for some donors at each locus, only the typed subset was used in association tests. Specific HLA alleles were associated with 18,000 or so TCR beta sequences at a false discovery rate of 0.05 in a later analysis. The authors suggested that the approach could potentially be extended to other disease states and immunological phenotypes. Most CMV-associated TCR beta chains appeared to be HLA-restricted in a later analysis, and the HLA associations seemed to be driven largely by CMV exposure. For the cohort, immune exposure information was limited to CMV serostatus. A group of highly shared sequence variants was considered likely to be a technical artifact of the sequencing pipeline. The classifier was reported to diagnose cytomegalovirus status with high specificity and sensitivity in both the original and validation cohorts. In a later genetic analysis, fewer N-insertions in productive TCRs were reported among donors in an Asian-associated ancestry cluster than the 666-donor mean. V-gene and J-gene trimming of TCR beta chains was associated with a missense DCLRE1C variant in a later genetic analysis, and the association was replicated in an independent cohort. In an earlier analysis of around 600 of the donors, most TCR beta V segments were observed in productive rearrangements about 87% or about 30% of the time, broadly matching IMGT annotations.

Libraries were built with the immunoSEQ multiplex PCR assay. A mixture of 60 forward primers for TCR Vbeta segments and 13 reverse primers for TCR Jbeta segments was used in the multiplex PCR. The CDR3 region of rearranged TCR beta genes was amplified from genomic DNA by a multiplex PCR assay. The Illumina HiSeq System was used to sequence the amplified TCR beta libraries as 87-base-pair reads. The authors' analysis ran thus. In a later analysis, tens of millions of unique TCR beta chains were counted across the roughly 700 repertoires, and roughly 11 million of these chains were shared by at least two donors. To remove PCR and sequencing errors, raw reads were error-corrected and collapsed into unique sequences using a nearest-neighbor algorithm that merged closely related sequences. V, D and J gene segments were assigned by aligning CDR3 sequences to IMGT reference sequences. For a sequence to be retained, at least a six-nucleotide match to both a V gene segment and a J gene segment was required. Rearrangements were called productive when the CDR3 lacked stop codons and stayed in frame with V and J; all others were non-productive. CDR3 was defined according to IMGT convention as the region running from the second conserved V-encoded cysteine to the conserved J-encoded phenylalanine. The earlier analysis of approximately 590 of the donors excluded any sequence lacking an unambiguous match to a single V gene segment. An earlier analysis of approximately 590 of the donors classified V segments as functional when productive rearrangements were above 56.7% and as segregating when the standard deviation between donors was above 5%. A statistical classification framework was built for diagnosing cytomegalovirus status from the catalog of TCR beta chain sequences. In a later analysis, TCR nucleotide sequences were compared against IMGT/GENE-DB human TR gene sequences so that V and J genes could be assigned. The TCRdist pipeline was used in a later analysis to assign CDR3 sequences and most-parsimonious VDJ recombination scenarios. A later analysis defined each TCR beta chain by its CDR3 amino acid sequence plus V-gene family, and excluded reads lacking a unique V-gene family. A later analysis removed 550 to 650 highly shared, low-generation-probability nucleotide sequences to deal with suspected cross-contamination and a sequencing artifact. For each public chain, a later analysis derived a clonal expansion index from normalized ranks of inferred template counts within each repertoire. In a later analysis, generation probabilities were computed using a VDJ recombination model fitted to out-of-frame rearrangements, and the results were checked against IGoR. In a later analysis, hypergeometric tests were used to score TCR-TCR, TCR-HLA and TCR-CMV co-occurrence, with a repertoire-size bias correction applied to TCR pairs. In a later analysis, false discovery rates were estimated by permuting HLA or CMV assignments 20 times. In a later analysis, co-occurring TCRs were grouped using DBSCAN, with TCRdist sequence similarity added in when clustering inside HLA-allele-positive subsets. Co-occurrence clustering excluded repertoires with fewer than 30,000 or more than 120,000 public chains, plus five with anomalous nucleotide sharing. This is the immuneACCESS table as TCRdb keeps it, with only in-frame sequences that have V and J called. A part of the clones is gone; compared with another copy, unresolved V genes explain less than half, and the rest is unexplained. V and J calls and clone size are copied from that table; D and trimming were computed from the DNA. The sample table contains 150,000 to 200,000 clones; only one count was recorded for approximately 80% of them. Approximately 2.3% of the sample belongs to the ten largest clones.

Remarks on this clone: No antigen is known for it. The input lacks base qualities; no much larger clone sits a single base away.

Recombination connected TRBV9 to TRBJ2-1; TRBD2 is possibly the D segment (6 matching bases). This clonotype was obtained from a man aged 50 or older in good health and CMV-seropositive. The sample comprised PBMCs. The CDR3 has the sequence CASSVDSGDGNEQFF. The DNA is TGTGCCAGCAGCGTAGATTCGGGGGACGGGAATGAGCAGTTCTTC.